This T cell receptor beta chain was obtained from a study of OX40 agonist ivuxolimab in advanced cancers. Assay used: immunoSEQ multiplex PCR; TCRdb lists only in-frame clones, some missing. This table has about 99,000 clones, over 75% appearing once. With 4 bases removed from V and 2 bases from J, the gap between germline ends came to 12 bases. CDR1 is SQVTM, CDR2 ANQGSEA, per germline. This CDR3 has 14 amino acids. Specimen: CD4+ or CD8+ T cells sorted from blood, collected in a trial of the OX40 agonist ivuxolimab. This receptor was identified in an adult with an advanced solid tumor such as melanoma, head and neck, liver or kidney cancer. J is TRBJ2-1 and V is TRBV29-1; maybe TRBD1 (5 bases). In DNA, the CDR3 is TGCAGCGTTGTGAAAGGGGTCACCTACAATGAGCAGTTCTTC. Translated: CSVVKGVTYNEQFF.